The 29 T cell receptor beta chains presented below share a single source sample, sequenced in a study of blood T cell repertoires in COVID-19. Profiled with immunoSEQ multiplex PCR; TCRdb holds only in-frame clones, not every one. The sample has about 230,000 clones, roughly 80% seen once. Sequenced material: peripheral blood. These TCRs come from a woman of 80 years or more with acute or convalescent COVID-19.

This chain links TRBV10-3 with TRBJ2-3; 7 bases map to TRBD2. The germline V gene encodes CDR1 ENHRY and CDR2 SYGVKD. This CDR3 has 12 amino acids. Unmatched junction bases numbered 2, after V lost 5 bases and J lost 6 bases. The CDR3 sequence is CAISPTSDTQYF. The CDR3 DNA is TGTGCCATCAGTCCGACTAGCGATACGCAGTATTTT.

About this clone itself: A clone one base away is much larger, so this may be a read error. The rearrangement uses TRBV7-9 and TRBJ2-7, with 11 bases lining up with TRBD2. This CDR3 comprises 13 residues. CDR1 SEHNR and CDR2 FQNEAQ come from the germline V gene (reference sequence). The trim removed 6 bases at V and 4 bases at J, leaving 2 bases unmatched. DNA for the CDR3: TGTGCCAGCAGACTAGCGGGAGCGTACGAGCAGTACTTC. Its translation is CASRLAGAYEQYF. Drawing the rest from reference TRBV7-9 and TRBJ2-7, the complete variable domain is DTGVSQNPRHKITKRGQNVTFRCDPISEHNRLYWYRQTLGQGPEFLTYFQNEAQLEKSRLLSDRFSAERPKGSFSTLEIQRTEQGDSAMYLCASRLAGAYEQYFGPGTRLTVT.

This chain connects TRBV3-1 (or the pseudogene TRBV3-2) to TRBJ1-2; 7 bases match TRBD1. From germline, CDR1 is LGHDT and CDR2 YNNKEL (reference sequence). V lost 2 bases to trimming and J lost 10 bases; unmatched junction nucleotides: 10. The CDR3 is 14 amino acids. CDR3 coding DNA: TGTGCCAGCAGCCAATGGGACAGAGCGTCCGACTACACCTTC. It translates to CASSQWDRASDYTF.

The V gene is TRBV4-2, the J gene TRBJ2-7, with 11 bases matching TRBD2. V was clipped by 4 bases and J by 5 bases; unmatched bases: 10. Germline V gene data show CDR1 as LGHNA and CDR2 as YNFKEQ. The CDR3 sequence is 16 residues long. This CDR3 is CASSPETSGMEDEQYF. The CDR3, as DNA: TGTGCCAGCAGCCCTGAGACTAGCGGGATGGAAGACGAGCAGTACTTC.

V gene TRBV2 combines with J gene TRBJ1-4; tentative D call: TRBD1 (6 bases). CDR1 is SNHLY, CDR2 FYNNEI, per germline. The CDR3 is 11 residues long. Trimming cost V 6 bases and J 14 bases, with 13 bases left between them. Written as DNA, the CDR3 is TGTGCCAGCAGCAACGACAGGCAGCTGTTTTTT. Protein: CASSNDRQLFF.

CDR3 amino acids: CSVGGSYEQYF. Here the CDR3 DNA reads TGCAGTGTAGGAGGCTCCTACGAGCAGTACTTC. V usage is TRBV20-1 and J usage is TRBJ2-7; TRBD2 might be the D (5 bases). The germline gives CDR1 DFQATT, CDR2 SNEGSKA (reference sequence). The CDR3 length is 11 residues. The V and J ends lost 7 bases and 0 bases respectively, with 7 bases between them.

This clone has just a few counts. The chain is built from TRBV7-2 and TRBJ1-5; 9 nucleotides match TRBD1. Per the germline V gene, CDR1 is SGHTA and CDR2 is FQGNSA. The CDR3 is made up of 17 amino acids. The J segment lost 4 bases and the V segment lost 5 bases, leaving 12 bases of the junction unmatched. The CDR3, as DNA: TGTGCCAGCAGCACCGGGACAGGGAACGCGAGAAATCAGCCCCAGCATTTT. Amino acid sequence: CASSTGTGNARNQPQHF.

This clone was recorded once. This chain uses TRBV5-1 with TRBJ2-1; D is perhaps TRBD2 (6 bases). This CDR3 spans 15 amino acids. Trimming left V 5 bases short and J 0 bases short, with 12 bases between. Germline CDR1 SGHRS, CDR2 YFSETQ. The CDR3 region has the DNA TGCGCCAGCAGTACTAGCCTACTCTCCTACAATGAGCAGTTCTTC. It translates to CASSTSLLSYNEQFF. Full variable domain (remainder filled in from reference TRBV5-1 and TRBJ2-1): KAGVTQTPRYLIKTRGQQVTLSCSPISGHRSVSWYQQTPGQGLQFLFEYFSETQRNKGNFPGRFSGRQFSNSRSEMNVSTLELGDSALYLCASSTSLLSYNEQFFGPGTRLTVL.

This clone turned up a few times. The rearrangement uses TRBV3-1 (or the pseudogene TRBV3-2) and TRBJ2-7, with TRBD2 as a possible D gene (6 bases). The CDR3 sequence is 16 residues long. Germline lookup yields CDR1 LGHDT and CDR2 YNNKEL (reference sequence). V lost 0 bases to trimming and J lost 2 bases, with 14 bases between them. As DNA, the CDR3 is TGTGCCAGCAGCCAAGATACGGGGGAGGCAACCTACGAGCAGTACTTC. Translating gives CASSQDTGEATYEQYF.

The CDR3 loop is CASSSRGSGNTIYF. The CDR3 nucleotides read TGTGCCTCCTCCTCCCGGGGTTCGGGAAACACCATATATTTT. This chain links TRBV2 with TRBJ1-3, with D unclear. V dropped 11 bases and J dropped 4 bases, with 18 bases sitting between them. There are 14 residues in the CDR3. The germline gives CDR1 SNHLY, CDR2 FYNNEI.

This CDR3 is CASSPRDRGYEQYF. The CDR3, as DNA: TGTGCCAGCTCACCAAGGGACAGGGGCTACGAGCAGTACTTC. The J gene is TRBJ2-7, the V gene TRBV18; TRBD1 matches 10 bases. Unmatched junction bases numbered 1, after V lost 2 bases and J lost 3 bases. CDR1 is KGHSH, CDR2 LQKENI, per germline. The CDR3 has 14 amino acids.

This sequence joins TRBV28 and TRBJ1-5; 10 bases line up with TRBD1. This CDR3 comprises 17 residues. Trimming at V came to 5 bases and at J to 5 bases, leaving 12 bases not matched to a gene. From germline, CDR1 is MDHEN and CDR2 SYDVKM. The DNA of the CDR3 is TGTGCCAGCAGTCCTTTTGTGGGACAGGGGATTCATCAGCCCCAGCATTTT. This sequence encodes CASSPFVGQGIHQPQHF.

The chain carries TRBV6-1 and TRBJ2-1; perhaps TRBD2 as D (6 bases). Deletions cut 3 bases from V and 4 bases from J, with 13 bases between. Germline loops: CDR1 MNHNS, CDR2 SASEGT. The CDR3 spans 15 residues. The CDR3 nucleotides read TGTGCCAGCAGTGAGTCCGTAGGGAGGTACAATGAGCAGTTCTTC. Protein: CASSESVGRYNEQFF.

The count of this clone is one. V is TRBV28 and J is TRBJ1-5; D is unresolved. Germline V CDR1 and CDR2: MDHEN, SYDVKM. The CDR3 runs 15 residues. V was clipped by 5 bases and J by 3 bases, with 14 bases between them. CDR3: CASSPPPSVNQPQHF. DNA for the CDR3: TGTGCCAGCAGTCCCCCCCCCAGCGTCAATCAGCCCCAGCATTTT.

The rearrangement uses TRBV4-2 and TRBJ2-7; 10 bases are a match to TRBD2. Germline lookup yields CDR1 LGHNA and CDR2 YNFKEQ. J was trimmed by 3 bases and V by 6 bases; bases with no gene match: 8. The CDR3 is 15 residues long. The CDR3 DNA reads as TGTGCCAGCAGTCGAATAGCGGGGGGACGCTACGAGCAGTACTTC. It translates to CASSRIAGGRYEQYF.

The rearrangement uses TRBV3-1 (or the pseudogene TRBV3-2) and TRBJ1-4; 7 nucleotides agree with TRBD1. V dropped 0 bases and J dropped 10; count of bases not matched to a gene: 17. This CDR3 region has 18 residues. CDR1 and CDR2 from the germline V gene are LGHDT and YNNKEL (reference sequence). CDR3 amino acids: CASSQDLGSGGTTAKLFF. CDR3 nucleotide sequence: TGTGCCAGCAGCCAAGATCTCGGTTCAGGGGGTACTACCGCAAAACTGTTTTTT.

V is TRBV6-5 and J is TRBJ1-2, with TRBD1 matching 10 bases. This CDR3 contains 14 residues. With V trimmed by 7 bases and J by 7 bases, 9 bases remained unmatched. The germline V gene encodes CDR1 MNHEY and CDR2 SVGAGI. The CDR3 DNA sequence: TGTGCCAGCACTCCGGGACAGGGGATAAGTGGCTACACCTTC. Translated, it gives CASTPGQGISGYTF.

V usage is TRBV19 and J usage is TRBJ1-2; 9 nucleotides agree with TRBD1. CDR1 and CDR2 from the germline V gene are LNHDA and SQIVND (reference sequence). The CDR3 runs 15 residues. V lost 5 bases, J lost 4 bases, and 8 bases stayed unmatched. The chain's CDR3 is CASSSPGQGTYGYTF. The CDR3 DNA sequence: TGTGCCAGTAGTTCTCCGGGACAGGGTACCTATGGCTACACCTTC.

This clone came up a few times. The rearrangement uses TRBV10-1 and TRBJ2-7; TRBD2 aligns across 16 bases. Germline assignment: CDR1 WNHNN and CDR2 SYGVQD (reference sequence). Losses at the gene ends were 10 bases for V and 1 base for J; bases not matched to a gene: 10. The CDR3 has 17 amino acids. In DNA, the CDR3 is TGCGCCACTAATCCCGGGACTAGCGGGAGGGGATCCTACGAGCAGTACTTC. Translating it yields CATNPGTSGRGSYEQYF.

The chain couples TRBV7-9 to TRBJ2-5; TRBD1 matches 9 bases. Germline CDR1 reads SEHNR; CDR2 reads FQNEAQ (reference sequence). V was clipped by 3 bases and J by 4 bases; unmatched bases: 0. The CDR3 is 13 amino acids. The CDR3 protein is CASSLTGGETQYF. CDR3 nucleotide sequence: TGTGCCAGCAGCTTGACAGGGGGAGAGACCCAGTACTTC.

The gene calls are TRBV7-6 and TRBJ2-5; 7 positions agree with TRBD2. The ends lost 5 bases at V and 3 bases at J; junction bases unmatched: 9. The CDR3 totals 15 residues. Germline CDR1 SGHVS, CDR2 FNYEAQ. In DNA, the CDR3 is TGTGCCAGCAGCCGGGAGGTTGGTGAGGAAGAGACCCAGTACTTC. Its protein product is CASSREVGEEETQYF.

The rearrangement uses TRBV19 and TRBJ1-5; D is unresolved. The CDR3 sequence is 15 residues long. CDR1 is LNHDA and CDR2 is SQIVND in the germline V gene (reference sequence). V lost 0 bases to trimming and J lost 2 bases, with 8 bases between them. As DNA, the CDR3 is TGTGCCAGTAGTATAGAGGCAACACGCAATCAGCCCCAGCATTTT. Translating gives CASSIEATRNQPQHF.

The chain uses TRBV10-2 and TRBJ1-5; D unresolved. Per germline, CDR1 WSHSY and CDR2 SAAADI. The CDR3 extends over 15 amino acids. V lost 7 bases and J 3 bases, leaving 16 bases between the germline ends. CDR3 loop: CASIEGDRFNQPQHF. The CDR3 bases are TGCGCCAGCATCGAGGGTGACCGTTTCAATCAGCCCCAGCATTTT.

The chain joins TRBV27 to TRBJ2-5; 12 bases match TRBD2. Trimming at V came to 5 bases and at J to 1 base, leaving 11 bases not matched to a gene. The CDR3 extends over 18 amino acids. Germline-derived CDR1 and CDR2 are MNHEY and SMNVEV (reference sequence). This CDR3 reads CASSHQRPGLAGQETQYF. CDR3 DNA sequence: TGTGCCAGCAGTCATCAGAGACCGGGACTAGCGGGCCAAGAGACCCAGTACTTC.

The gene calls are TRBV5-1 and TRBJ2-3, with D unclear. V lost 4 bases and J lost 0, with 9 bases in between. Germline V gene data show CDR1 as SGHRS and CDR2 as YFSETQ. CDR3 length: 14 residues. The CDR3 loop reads CASSTSKSTDTQYF. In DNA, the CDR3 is TGCGCCAGCAGCACCAGTAAGAGCACAGATACGCAGTATTTT. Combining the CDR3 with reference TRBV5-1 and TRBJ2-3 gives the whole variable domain KAGVTQTPRYLIKTRGQQVTLSCSPISGHRSVSWYQQTPGQGLQFLFEYFSETQRNKGNFPGRFSGRQFSNSRSEMNVSTLELGDSALYLCASSTSKSTDTQYFGPGTRLTVL.

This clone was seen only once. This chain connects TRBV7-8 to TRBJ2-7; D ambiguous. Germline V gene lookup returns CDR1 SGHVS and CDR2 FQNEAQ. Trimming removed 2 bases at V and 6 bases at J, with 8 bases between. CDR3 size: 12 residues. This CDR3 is CASSLKNTEQYF. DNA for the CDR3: TGTGCCAGCAGCTTAAAAAACACCGAGCAGTACTTC.

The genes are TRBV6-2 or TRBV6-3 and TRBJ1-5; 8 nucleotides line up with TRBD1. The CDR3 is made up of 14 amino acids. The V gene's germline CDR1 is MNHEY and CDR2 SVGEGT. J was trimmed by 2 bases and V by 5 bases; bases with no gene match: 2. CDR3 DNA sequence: TGTGCCAGCAGTCCAGGGGGCGGCAATCAGCCCCAGCATTTT. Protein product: CASSPGGGNQPQHF.

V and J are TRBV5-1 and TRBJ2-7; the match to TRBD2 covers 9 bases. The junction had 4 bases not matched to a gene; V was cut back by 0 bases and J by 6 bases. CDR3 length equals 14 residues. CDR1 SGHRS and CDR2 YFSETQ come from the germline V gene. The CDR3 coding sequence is TGCGCCAGCAGCTTGGAGGGACTAGCATCCGAGCAGTACTTC. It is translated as CASSLEGLASEQYF.

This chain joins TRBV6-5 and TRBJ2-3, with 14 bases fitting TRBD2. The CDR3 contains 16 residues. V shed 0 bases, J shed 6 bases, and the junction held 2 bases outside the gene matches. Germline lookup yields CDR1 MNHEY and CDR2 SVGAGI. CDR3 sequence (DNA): TGTGCCAGCAGTTACTCAGGGACTAGCGGGGGTGATACGCAGTATTTT. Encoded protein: CASSYSGTSGGDTQYF.